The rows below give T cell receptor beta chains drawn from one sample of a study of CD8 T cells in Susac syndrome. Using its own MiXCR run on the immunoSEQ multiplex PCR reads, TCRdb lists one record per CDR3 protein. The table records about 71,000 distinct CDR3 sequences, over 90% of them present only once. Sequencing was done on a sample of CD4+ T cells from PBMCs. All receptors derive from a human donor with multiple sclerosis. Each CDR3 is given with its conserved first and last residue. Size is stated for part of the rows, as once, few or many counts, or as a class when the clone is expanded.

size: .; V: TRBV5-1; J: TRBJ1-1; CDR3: CASSPDWMNTEAFF
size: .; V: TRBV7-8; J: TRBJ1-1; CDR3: CASRGRDSGTEAFF
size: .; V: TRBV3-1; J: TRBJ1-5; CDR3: CASSLSGNQPQHF
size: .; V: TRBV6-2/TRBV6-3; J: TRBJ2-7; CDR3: CASSNTGIAYEQYF
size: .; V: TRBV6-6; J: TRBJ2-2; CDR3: CASWSGRPTHTGELFF
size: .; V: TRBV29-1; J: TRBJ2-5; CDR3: CSVGSRAQETQYF
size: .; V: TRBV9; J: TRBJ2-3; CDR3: CASSVDPNTDTQYF
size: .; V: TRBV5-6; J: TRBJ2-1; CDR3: CASSLVGRGLNEQFF
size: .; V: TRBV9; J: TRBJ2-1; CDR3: CASGTLPQRGRNEQFF
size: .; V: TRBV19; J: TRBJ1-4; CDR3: CASSSTPGEWGKLFF
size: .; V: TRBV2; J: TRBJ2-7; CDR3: CASRRDRVYEQYF
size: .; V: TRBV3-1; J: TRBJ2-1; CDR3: CASRRASGGNSEQFF
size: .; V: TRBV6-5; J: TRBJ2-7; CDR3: CASSPPGQKFYEQYF
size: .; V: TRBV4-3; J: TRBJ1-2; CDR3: CASSRSGEDYGYTF
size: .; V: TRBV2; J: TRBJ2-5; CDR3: CASSDSMSGEAETQYF
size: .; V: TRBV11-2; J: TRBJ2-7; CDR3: CASGLTGEPYEQYF
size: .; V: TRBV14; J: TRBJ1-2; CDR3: CASSRTGDYGYTF
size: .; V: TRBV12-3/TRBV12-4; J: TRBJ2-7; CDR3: CASKKRGGTYEQYF
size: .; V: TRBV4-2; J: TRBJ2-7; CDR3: CASSQGKAYEQYF
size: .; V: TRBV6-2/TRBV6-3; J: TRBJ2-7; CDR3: CASTQGGGPKNF
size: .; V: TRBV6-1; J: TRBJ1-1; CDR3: CASSEQGASATEAFF
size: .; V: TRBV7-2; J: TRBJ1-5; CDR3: CASSKGQGNQPQHF
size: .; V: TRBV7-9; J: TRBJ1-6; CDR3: CASSFADSPLHF
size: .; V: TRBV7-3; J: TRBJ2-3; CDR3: CASSQGDLASTDTQYF
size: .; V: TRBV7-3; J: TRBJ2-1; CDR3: CASSLTPSGVSYNEQFF
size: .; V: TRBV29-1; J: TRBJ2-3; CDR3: CSVEGSSDTQYF
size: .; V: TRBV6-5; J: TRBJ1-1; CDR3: CASRPGGGMNTEAFF
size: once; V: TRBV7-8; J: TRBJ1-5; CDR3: CASSLPRGQGQPQHF